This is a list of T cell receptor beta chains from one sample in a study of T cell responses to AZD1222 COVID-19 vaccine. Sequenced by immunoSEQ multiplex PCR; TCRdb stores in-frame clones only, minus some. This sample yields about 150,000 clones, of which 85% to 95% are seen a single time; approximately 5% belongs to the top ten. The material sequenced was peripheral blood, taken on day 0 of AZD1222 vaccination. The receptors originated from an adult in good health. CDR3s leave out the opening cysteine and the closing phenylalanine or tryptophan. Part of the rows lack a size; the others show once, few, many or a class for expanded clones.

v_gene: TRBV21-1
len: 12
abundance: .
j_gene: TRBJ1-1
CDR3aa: ASSKWSEVREAF

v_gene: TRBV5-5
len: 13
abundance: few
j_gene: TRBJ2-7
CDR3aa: ASSSPGTGTYEQY

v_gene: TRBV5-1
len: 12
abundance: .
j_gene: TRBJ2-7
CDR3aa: ASSLFSGNYEQY

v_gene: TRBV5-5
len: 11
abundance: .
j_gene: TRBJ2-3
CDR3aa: ASSLGDTDTQY

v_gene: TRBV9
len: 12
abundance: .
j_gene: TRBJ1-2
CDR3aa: ASSPMRTGGGYT

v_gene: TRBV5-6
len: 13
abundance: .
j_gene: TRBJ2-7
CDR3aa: ASSPSGVVAYEQY

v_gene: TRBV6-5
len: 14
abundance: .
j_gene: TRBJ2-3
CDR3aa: ASSYSRGSPTDTQY

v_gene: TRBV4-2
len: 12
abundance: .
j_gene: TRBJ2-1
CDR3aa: ASGLAGGRDEQF

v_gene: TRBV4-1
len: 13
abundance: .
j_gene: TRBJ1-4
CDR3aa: ASSEGGRANEKLF

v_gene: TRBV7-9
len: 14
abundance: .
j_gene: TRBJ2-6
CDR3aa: ASSLQGRAGANVLT

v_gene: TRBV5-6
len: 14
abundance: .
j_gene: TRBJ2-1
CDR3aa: ASSPTGLAWYNEQF

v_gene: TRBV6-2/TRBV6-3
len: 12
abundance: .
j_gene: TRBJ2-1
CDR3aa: ASSRLAGEIEQF

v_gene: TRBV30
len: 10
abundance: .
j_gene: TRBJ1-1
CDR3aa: AWSDGGTEAF

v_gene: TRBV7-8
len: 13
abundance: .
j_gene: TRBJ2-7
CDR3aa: ASSFPGQPSYEQY

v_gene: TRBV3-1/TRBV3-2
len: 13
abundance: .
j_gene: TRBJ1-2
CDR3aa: ASSQEVWGLGGYT

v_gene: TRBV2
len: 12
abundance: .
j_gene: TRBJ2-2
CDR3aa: ASGRTRNTGELF

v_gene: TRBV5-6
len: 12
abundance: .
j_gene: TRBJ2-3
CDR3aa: ASSSTGGTDTQY

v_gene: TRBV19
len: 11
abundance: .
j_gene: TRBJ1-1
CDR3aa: ASRIDRNTEAF

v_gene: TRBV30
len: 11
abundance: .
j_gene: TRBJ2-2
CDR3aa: AWSVGGAGELF

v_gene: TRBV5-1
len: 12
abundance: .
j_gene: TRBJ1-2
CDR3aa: ASSLGREDGGYT

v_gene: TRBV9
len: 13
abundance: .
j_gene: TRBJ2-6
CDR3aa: ASSVEGPGANVLT

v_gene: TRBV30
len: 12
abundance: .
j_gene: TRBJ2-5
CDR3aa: AWSVDLARETQY

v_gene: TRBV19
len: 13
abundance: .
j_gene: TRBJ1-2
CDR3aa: ASSINKGTDYGYT

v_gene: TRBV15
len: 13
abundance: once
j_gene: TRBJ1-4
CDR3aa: ATSKNTATNEKLF

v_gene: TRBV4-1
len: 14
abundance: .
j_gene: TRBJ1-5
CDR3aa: ASSQVDSGYNQPQH

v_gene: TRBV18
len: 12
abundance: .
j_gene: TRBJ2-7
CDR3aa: ASSHRGDSYEQY

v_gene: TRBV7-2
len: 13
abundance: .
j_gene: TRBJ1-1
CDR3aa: ASSPRQGENTEAF

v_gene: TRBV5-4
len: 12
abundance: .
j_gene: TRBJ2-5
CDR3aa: ASSALGVGETQY

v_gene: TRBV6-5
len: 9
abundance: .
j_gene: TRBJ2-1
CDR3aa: ASSTETEQF

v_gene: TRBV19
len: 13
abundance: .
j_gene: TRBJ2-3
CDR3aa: ASSTQGASADTQY

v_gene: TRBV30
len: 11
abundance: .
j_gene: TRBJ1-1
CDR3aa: AWTWGRGTEAF

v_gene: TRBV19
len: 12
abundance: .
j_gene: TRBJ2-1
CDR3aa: ASSTGARGNEQF

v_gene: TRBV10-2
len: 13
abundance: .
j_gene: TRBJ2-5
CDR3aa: ASSEWEPGTETQY

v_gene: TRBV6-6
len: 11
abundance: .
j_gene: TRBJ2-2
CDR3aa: ASSAIFGGELF

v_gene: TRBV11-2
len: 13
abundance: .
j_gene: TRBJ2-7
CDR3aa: ASSLDLAFTYEQY

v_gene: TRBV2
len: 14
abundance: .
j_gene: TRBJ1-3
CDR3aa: ASSEGPALSGNTIY

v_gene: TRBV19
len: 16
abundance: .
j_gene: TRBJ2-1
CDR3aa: ASRWGEREGPSYNEQF

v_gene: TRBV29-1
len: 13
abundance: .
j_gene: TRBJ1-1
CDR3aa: SVESRQGAGTEAF

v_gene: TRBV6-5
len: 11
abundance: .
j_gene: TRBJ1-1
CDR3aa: ASSLQGNTEAF